Listed here are 11 T cell receptor beta chains from one sample, sequenced in a study of control samples from healthy donors and cancer patients. The data were produced by immunoSEQ multiplex PCR, yet TCRdb's version contains in-frame clones alone and is incomplete. Of roughly 120,000 clones listed, roughly 91% are singletons. The material sequenced was blood. Source of these receptors: a woman in her seventies in good health.

The chain links TRBV5-1 to TRBJ2-1; 7 nucleotides line up with TRBD1. The trim removed 4 bases at V and 15 bases at J, leaving 25 bases unmatched. The CDR3 consists of 17 residues. From germline, CDR1 is SGHRS and CDR2 YFSETQ. CDR3 DNA: TGCGCCAGCAGCGAGTACCGGGACAGCCGACCCCCTCAGAGCCTGTTCTTC. It specifies CASSEYRDSRPPQSLFF.

This clone was found a few times. The chain employs TRBV2 and TRBJ1-5, with D hard to call. Trimming removed 5 bases from V and 4 bases from J, with 6 bases in between. CDR3 length: 12 amino acids. Germline V lookup: CDR1 SNHLY, CDR2 FYNNEI. The CDR3 loop is CASSLQNQPQHF. DNA of the CDR3: TGTGCCAGCAGTCTCCAAAATCAGCCCCAGCATTTT.

A single count supports this clone. The J gene is TRBJ2-7, the V gene TRBV7-9; 8 positions agree with TRBD2. Germline V gene lookup returns CDR1 SEHNR and CDR2 FQNEAQ (reference sequence). After removal of 0 bases from V and 8 bases from J, the junction contained 6 bases not matched to a gene. The CDR3 totals 14 residues. CDR3 protein: CASSLAPSGGQQYF. The CDR3 DNA reads TGTGCCAGCAGCTTAGCACCCAGCGGGGGACAGCAGTACTTC.

The chain has TRBV6-5 and TRBJ2-7; D is uncertain. Germline lookup yields CDR1 MNHEY and CDR2 SVGAGI. V dropped 4 bases and J dropped 0 bases, with 7 bases sitting between them. The CDR3 runs to 13 residues. CDR3 in DNA: TGTGCCAGCAGTTCAACAAGCTCCTACGAGCAGTACTTC. Amino acid sequence: CASSSTSSYEQYF.

This chain uses TRBV5-1 with TRBJ2-5, with 9 bases matching TRBD2. The CDR3 covers 14 residues. CDR1 is SGHRS, CDR2 YFSETQ, per germline. The V segment lost 4 bases and the J segment 5 bases; nucleotides outside the gene matches: 6. The CDR3: CASSPASGDETQYF. The CDR3 DNA reads TGCGCCAGCAGCCCGGCTAGCGGGGATGAGACCCAGTACTTC.

CDR3 region: CASSPGGSSSGANVLTF. The CDR3 nucleotides read TGCGCCAGCAGTCCGGGGGGAAGTTCCTCTGGGGCCAACGTCCTGACTTTC. The genes are TRBV10-1 and TRBJ2-6, with 7 bases matching TRBD2. V was pared by 5 bases and J by 0 bases, with 7 bases of the junction left unmatched. Germline CDR1 is WNHNN and CDR2 is SYGVQD (reference sequence). CDR3 length: 17 residues.

The genes are TRBV2 and TRBJ1-5; the match to TRBD1 covers 7 bases. CDR1 and CDR2 from the germline V gene are SNHLY and FYNNEI. This CDR3 comprises 19 residues. With V trimmed by 6 bases and J by 0 bases, 17 bases remained unmatched. The CDR3, as DNA: TGTGCCAGCAGCACAGGCGGGGACAGAGGCGCCTATAGCAATCAGCCCCAGCATTTT. Its protein product is CASSTGGDRGAYSNQPQHF.

CDR3 in DNA: TGTGCCAGCAGCTTAAGAGCCTACGAGCAGTACTTC. Translation: CASSLRAYEQYF. The chain carries TRBV7-2 and TRBJ2-7; unclear D gene. The germline V gene has CDR1 SGHTA and CDR2 FQGNSA. The V end was cut by 2 bases, the J end by 2 bases, with 4 bases between. The CDR3 spans 12 residues.

The V and J genes are TRBV29-1 and TRBJ2-1; TRBD2 aligns across 8 bases. CDR1 and CDR2 (germline): SQVTM, ANQGSEA. The CDR3 has 15 amino acids. With V trimmed by 3 bases and J by 6 bases, 10 bases remained unmatched. The CDR3 nucleotides are TGCAGCGTTGATCCCGGGGGGGCCGGGAGCAATGAGCAGTTCTTC. Translation gives CSVDPGGAGSNEQFF.

The rearrangement uses TRBV19 and TRBJ1-1; the D is unclear. Trimming stripped 3 bases from V and 1 base from J, with 9 bases between. The CDR3 is 14 residues long. The germline V gene has CDR1 LNHDA and CDR2 SQIVND (reference sequence). The CDR3 reads CASSIEAQNTEAFF. CDR3 sequence (DNA): TGTGCCAGTAGTATCGAGGCCCAGAACACTGAAGCTTTCTTT.

The rearrangement uses TRBV12-3 or TRBV12-4 and TRBJ1-2; D is unresolved. CDR3 length: 11 residues. V was cut by 6 bases and J by 5 bases, with 7 bases left in between. Here the CDR3 DNA reads TGTGCCAGCAGGAGGGCATATGGCTACACCTTC. Translating it yields CASRRAYGYTF.